This T cell receptor beta chain stems from a study of T-cell memory formation after mild COVID-19. General observations from the study: Researchers report contracting CD4+ clones mostly in CM and EM, with CD8+ clones in EMRA.

TCRdb reanalysed the 5' RACE reads using MiXCR and keeps one entry per CDR3 protein. This sample has about 150,000 distinct CDR3 sequences; around 5.8% occur once, and the top ten carry approximately 2.1%. On this clonotype: Its antigen is not known.

Looked up from germline, CDR1 is MNHNS and CDR2 is SASEGT. The CDR3 runs 12 residues. Trimming left V 4 bases short and J 4 bases short, with 8 bases between. The material sequenced was PBMCs or a T cell subset sorted from them (not recorded which). J is TRBJ2-7 and V is TRBV6-1, with TRBD2 as a possible D gene (6 bases). The receptor was isolated from an adult woman who had mild COVID-19 (a few samples of this study predate the infection). Cell type and time point are not known. The CDR3 DNA reads as TGTGCCAGCAGTGGGGACTGGTACGAGCAGTACTTC. Translating gives CASSGDWYEQYF.